Presented here are 12 T cell receptor beta chains from one specimen sequenced in a study of blood T cell repertoires in COVID-19. Sequencing was performed with immunoSEQ multiplex PCR; in TCRdb, only in-frame clones are kept and a portion is missing. The data contain roughly 250,000 clones, over 75% of them seen just once; the ten biggest clones take up approximately 2%. Sequencing was performed on PBMCs or T cells enriched from blood (not recorded which). Source of these receptors: a woman aged 50 to 60 who had recovered from COVID-19.

The CDR3 DNA follows: TGCGCCAGCAGCCCGGGCTGGGACAGGGGAACTAATGAAAAACTGTTTTTT. Translating gives CASSPGWDRGTNEKLFF. This chain connects TRBV5-1 to TRBJ1-4; 10 nucleotides align to TRBD1. This CDR3 is 17 amino acids long. Trimming at V came to 4 bases and at J to 1 base, leaving 7 bases not matched to a gene. Per the germline V gene, CDR1 is SGHRS and CDR2 is YFSETQ.

J is TRBJ1-2 and V is TRBV7-6; 9 bases line up with TRBD1. Trimming cost V 5 bases and J 7 bases; bases outside gene matches: 11. Germline-derived CDR1 and CDR2 are SGHVS and FNYEAQ. The CDR3 runs to 15 residues. CDR3 in amino acids: CASSPGLQGAFGYTF. The CDR3, as DNA: TGTGCCAGCAGCCCGGGGCTACAGGGGGCGTTTGGCTACACCTTC.

The rearrangement links TRBV7-9 to TRBJ1-3; D remains unclear. Germline lookup yields CDR1 SEHNR and CDR2 FQNEAQ (reference sequence). This CDR3 has 13 residues. Trimming shortened V by 5 bases and J by 4 bases, and 9 bases separated the two germline ends. In DNA, the CDR3 is TGTGCCAGCAGCGAGGGAGACGGAAACACCATATATTTT. It encodes CASSEGDGNTIYF.

This chain uses TRBV24-1 with TRBJ2-1; 13 nucleotides line up with TRBD2. Germline V CDR1 and CDR2: KGHDR, SFDVKD. V lost 3 bases, J lost 7 bases, and 5 bases stayed unmatched. This CDR3 has 16 residues. The chain's CDR3 is CATSDPGTSGKNEQFF. In nucleotides, the CDR3 is TGTGCCACCAGTGATCCCGGGACTAGCGGGAAAAATGAGCAGTTCTTC.

The chain combines TRBV7-6 with TRBJ2-5; 13 bases map to TRBD2. This CDR3 is built from 16 residues. The trim removed 5 bases at V and 2 bases at J, leaving 5 bases unmatched. In germline, CDR1 is SGHVS, CDR2 FNYEAQ. This chain's CDR3 is CASSPGLAGAQETQYF. In DNA, the CDR3 is TGTGCCAGCAGCCCCGGACTAGCGGGAGCTCAAGAGACCCAGTACTTC.

The V gene is TRBV5-6, the J gene TRBJ1-4; tentatively, D is TRBD1 (5 bases). V lost 4 bases and J 7 bases, leaving 20 bases between the germline ends. CDR1 and CDR2 from the germline V gene are SGHDT and YYEEEE. The CDR3 runs to 16 residues. CDR3 nucleotides: TGTGCCAGCAGCCTCGGGACTGAAAGGGGCGCTGAAAAACTGTTTTTT. Translating gives CASSLGTERGAEKLFF.

The chain combines TRBV6-4 with TRBJ1-6; D not certain. CDR1 is MRHNA, CDR2 SNTAGT, per germline. CDR3 length: 12 amino acids. V shed 3 bases and J shed 9 bases, with 6 bases lying between them. The CDR3 nucleotides read TGTGCCAGCAGTGAACCGGGTTCACCCCTCCACTTT. Protein sequence: CASSEPGSPLHF.

The table lists this clone with a count of one. The rearrangement uses TRBV6-5 and TRBJ2-3; 7 bases align to TRBD1. J lost 1 base, V lost 2 bases, and 3 bases had no gene match. The germline V gene has CDR1 MNHEY and CDR2 SVGAGI. The CDR3 consists of 15 residues. Here the CDR3 DNA reads TGTGCCAGCAGTTACGTTGGACAGGGCACAGATACGCAGTATTTT. As protein: CASSYVGQGTDTQYF.

The J gene is TRBJ1-1, the V gene TRBV6-5, with 9 positions matching TRBD1. V gave up 2 bases and J gave up 0 bases; unmatched junction bases: 4. The CDR3 runs 16 residues. Germline assignment: CDR1 MNHEY and CDR2 SVGAGI. In DNA form, the CDR3 reads TGTGCCAGCAGTTACGTTACAGGGGGCGTGAACACTGAAGCTTTCTTT. Residues: CASSYVTGGVNTEAFF.

The rearrangement links TRBV5-1 to TRBJ1-5, with D unresolved. The germline CDR1 and CDR2 sequences are SGHRS and YFSETQ. CDR3 length: 15 residues. V was clipped by 0 bases and J by 3 bases, with 10 bases between them. CDR3 sequence: CASSLAYGVNQPQHF. CDR3 in DNA: TGCGCCAGCAGCTTGGCCTACGGAGTCAATCAGCCCCAGCATTTT.

The chain combines TRBV28 with TRBJ2-1, with 9 bases identical to TRBD2. Germline V gives CDR1 MDHEN, CDR2 SYDVKM. There are 14 residues in the CDR3. Trimming took 2 bases from V and 6 from J; bases not matched to a gene: 2. In DNA, the CDR3 is TGTGCCAGCAGTTTAGCGGGAGGGGGCAATGAGCAGTTCTTC. This codes for CASSLAGGGNEQFF.

The chain links TRBV7-9 to TRBJ1-2, with TRBD1 matching 11 bases. J gave up 6 bases and V 5 bases, and 5 bases lay outside the gene matches. CDR3 length: 14 residues. Per the germline V gene, CDR1 is SEHNR and CDR2 is FQNEAQ (reference sequence). The CDR3 here is CASSPRTGGDGYTF. DNA for the CDR3: TGTGCCAGCAGCCCTCGGACAGGGGGCGATGGCTACACCTTC.